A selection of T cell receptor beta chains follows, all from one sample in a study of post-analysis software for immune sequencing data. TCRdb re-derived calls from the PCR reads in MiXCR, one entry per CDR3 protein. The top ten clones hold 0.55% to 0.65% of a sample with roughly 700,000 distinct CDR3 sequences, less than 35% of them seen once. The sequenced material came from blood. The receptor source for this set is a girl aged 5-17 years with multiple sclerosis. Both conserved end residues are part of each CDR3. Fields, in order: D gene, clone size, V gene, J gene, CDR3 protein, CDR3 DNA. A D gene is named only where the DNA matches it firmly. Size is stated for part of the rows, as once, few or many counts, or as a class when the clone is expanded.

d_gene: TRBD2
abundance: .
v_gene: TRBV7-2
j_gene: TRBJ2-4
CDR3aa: CASSLASGRDNEQYF
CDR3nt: TGTGCCAGCAGCTTAGCTAGCGGGAGGGACAATGAGCAGTACTTC

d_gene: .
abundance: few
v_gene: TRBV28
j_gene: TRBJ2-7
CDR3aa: CASSFKYEQYF
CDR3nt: TGTGCCAGCAGTTTCAAGTACGAGCAGTACTTC

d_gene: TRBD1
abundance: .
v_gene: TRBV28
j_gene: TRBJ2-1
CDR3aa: CASRWTGPDNEQFF
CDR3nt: TGTGCCAGCAGGTGGACAGGTCCCGACAATGAGCAGTTCTTC

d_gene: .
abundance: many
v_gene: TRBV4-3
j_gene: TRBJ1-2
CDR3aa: CASSQVPANYGYTF
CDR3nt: TGCGCCAGCAGCCAAGTGCCAGCGAACTATGGCTACACCTTC

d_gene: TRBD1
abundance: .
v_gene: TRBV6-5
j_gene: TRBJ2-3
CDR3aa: CASRYGTGYPDTQYF
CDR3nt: TGTGCCAGCAGATACGGGACAGGGTATCCAGATACGCAGTATTTT

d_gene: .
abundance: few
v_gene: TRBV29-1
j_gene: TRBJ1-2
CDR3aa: CSVNLLGQKTNYGYTF
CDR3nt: TGCAGCGTTAACCTGTTAGGACAGAAGACTAACTATGGCTACACCTTC

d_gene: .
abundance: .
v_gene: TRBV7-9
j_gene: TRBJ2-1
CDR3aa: CASSLEAGHYNEQFF
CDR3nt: TGTGCCAGCAGCTTAGAGGCGGGCCACTACAATGAGCAGTTCTTC

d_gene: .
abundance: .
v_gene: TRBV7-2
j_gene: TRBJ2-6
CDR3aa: CASSLGASASAGANVLTF
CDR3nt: TGTGCCAGCAGCTTAGGGGCCAGTGCGTCGGCTGGGGCCAACGTCCTGACTTTC

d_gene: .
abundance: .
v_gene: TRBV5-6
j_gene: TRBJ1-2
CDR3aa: CASSLIGWENYGYTF
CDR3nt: TGTGCCAGCAGCTTGATTGGCTGGGAAAACTATGGCTACACCTTC

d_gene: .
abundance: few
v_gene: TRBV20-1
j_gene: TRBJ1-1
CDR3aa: CSAPWGPLNTEAFF
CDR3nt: TGCAGTGCTCCCTGGGGGCCCTTGAACACTGAAGCTTTCTTT

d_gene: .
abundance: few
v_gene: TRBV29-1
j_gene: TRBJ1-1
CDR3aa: CSGLTDGSEAFF
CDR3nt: TGCAGCGGACTTACGGACGGCAGTGAAGCTTTCTTT

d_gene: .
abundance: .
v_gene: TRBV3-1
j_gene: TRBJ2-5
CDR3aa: CASSAEPRELQETQYF
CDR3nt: TGTGCCAGCAGCGCCGAACCCCGGGAGCTGCAAGAGACCCAGTACTTC

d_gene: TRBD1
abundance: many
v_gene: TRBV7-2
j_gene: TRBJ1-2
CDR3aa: CASSLRDSYGYTF
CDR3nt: TGTGCCAGCAGCTTAAGGGACAGCTATGGCTACACCTTC

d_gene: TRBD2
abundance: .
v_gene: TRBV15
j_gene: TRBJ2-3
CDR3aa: CATSNRRTSGTDTQYF
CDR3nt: TGTGCCACCAGCAACCGGAGGACTAGCGGCACAGATACGCAGTATTTT

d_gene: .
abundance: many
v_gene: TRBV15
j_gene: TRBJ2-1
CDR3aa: CATSSGLLNEQFF
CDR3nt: TGTGCCACCAGCAGCGGACTCCTCAATGAGCAGTTCTTC

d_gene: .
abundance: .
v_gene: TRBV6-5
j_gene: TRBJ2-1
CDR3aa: CASSYSFRFSYNEQFF
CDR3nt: TGTGCCAGCAGTTACTCATTTCGCTTCTCCTACAATGAGCAGTTCTTC

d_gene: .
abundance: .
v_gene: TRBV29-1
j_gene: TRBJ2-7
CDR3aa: CSARSRANRAEQYF
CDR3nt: TGCAGCGCCAGAAGCAGGGCGAACAGGGCCGAGCAGTACTTC

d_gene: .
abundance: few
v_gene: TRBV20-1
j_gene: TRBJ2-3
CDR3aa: CSAGRGSSTDTQYF
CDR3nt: TGCAGTGCTGGCAGAGGGAGCTCCACAGATACGCAGTATTTT

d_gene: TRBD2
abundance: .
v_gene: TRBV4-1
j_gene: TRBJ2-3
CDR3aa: CASSRLAGAGDTQYF
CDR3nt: TGCGCCAGCAGTCGACTAGCGGGGGCCGGAGATACGCAGTATTTT

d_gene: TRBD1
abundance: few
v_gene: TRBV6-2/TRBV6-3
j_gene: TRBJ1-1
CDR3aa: CASSNQAGGSTEAFF
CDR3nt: TGTGCCAGCAGTAACCAGGCAGGGGGCAGCACTGAAGCTTTCTTT

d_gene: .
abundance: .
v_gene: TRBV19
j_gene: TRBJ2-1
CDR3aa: CASSPLGSDNEQFF
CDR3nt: TGTGCCAGTAGCCCCCTGGGGTCAGACAATGAGCAGTTCTTC

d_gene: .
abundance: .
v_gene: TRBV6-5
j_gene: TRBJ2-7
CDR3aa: CASSRWDGDYEQYF
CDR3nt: TGTGCCAGCAGCCGATGGGACGGTGACTACGAGCAGTACTTC

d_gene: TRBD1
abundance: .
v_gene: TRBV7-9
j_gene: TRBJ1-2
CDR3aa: CTSSPPPGQGASSYGYTF
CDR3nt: TGTACCAGCAGCCCCCCCCCGGGACAGGGGGCCAGTAGCTATGGCTACACCTTC

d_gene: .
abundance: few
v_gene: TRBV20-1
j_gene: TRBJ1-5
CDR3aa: CSARAHGIQPQHF
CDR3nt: TGCAGTGCTAGAGCTCACGGTATTCAGCCCCAGCATTTT

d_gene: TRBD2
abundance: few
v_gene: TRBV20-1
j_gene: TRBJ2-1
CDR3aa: CSAHGGRAEQFF
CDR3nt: TGCAGTGCCCACGGCGGGAGGGCCGAGCAGTTCTTC

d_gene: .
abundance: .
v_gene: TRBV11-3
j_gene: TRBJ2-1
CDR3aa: CASSLVQENEQFF
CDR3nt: TGTGCCAGCAGCTTAGTTCAGGAGAATGAGCAGTTCTTC

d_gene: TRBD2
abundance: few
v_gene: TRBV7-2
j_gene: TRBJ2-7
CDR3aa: CASSLRAGAYEQYF
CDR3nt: TGTGCCAGCAGCTTACGAGCGGGGGCCTACGAGCAGTACTTC

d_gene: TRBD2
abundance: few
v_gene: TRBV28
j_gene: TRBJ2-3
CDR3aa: CASSLKLAGGSTDTQYF
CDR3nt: TGTGCCAGCAGTTTGAAACTAGCGGGAGGCAGCACAGATACGCAGTATTTT

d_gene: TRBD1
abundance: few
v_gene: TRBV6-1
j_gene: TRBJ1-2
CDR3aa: CASMALALTGQPNYGYTF
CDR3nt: TGTGCCAGCATGGCCCTTGCCCTCACGGGACAGCCTAACTATGGCTACACCTTC

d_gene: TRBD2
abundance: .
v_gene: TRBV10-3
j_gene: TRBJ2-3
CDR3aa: CAVRTSVDGTDTQYF
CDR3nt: TGTGCCGTCAGGACTAGCGTCGACGGCACAGATACGCAGTATTTT

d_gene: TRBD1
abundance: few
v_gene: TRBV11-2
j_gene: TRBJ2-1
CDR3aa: CASSFSGQVNEQFF
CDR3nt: TGTGCCAGCAGCTTTTCCGGACAGGTCAATGAGCAGTTCTTC

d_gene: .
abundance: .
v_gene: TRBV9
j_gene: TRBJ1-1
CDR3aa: CASREIGRTEAFF
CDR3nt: TGTGCCAGCAGGGAAATAGGGAGGACTGAAGCTTTCTTT

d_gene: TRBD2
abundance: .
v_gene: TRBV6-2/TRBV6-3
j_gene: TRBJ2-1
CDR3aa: CAARWGSGSLGYNEQFF
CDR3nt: TGTGCCGCACGGTGGGGTAGCGGGTCATTGGGCTACAATGAGCAGTTCTTC

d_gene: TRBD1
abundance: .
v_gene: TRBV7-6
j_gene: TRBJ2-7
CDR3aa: CASSPRGGTGGRSSYEQYF
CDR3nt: TGTGCCAGCAGCCCTCGCGGTGGGACAGGGGGTAGGAGCTCCTACGAGCAGTACTTC

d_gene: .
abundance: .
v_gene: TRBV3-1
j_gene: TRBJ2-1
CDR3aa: CASSQELRGNEQFF
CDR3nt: TGTGCCAGCAGCCAAGAACTCAGGGGCAATGAGCAGTTCTTC